The rows below give T cell receptor beta chains drawn from one sample of a study of blood T cell repertoires in COVID-19. The repertoire was sequenced with immunoSEQ multiplex PCR; TCRdb's copy has only in-frame clones and lacks some. The sample records about 270,000 clones, over 85% being singletons. The sequencing input was PBMCs or T cells enriched from blood (not recorded which). These receptors came from a woman aged 60-75 years who had recovered from COVID-19. Both conserved end residues are part of each CDR3. The D gene is left open where the match is weak. Clone size is not always given. Where it is, it says once, few, many or a class for expanded clones.

d_call: .; clone_size: .; j_call: TRBJ2-3; v_call: TRBV5-1; cdr3_aa: CASSLAPSSTDTQYF; cdr3_nt: TGCGCCAGCAGCCTAGCCCCTTCTAGCACAGATACGCAGTATTTT
d_call: TRBD2; clone_size: once; j_call: TRBJ2-1; v_call: TRBV5-1; cdr3_aa: CASRDTGGSYNEQFF; cdr3_nt: TGCGCCAGCAGAGATACGGGAGGCTCCTACAATGAGCAGTTCTTC
d_call: .; clone_size: .; j_call: TRBJ1-1; v_call: TRBV2; cdr3_aa: CASRGEGQNTEAFF; cdr3_nt: TGTGCCAGCAGGGGGGAGGGACAGAACACTGAAGCTTTCTTT
d_call: TRBD2; clone_size: once; j_call: TRBJ2-3; v_call: TRBV28; cdr3_aa: CASSLRSSLAGVTDTQYF; cdr3_nt: TGTGCCAGCAGCCTCCGCTCGTCACTAGCGGGAGTAACAGATACGCAGTATTTT
d_call: TRBD2; clone_size: .; j_call: TRBJ2-7; v_call: TRBV7-2; cdr3_aa: CASSPGTSGTLEQYF; cdr3_nt: TGTGCCAGCAGCCCTGGGACTAGCGGGACCCTCGAGCAGTACTTC
d_call: TRBD1; clone_size: .; j_call: TRBJ2-7; v_call: TRBV28; cdr3_aa: CASSPRDRDFYEQYF; cdr3_nt: TGTGCCAGCAGCCCCCGGGACAGGGACTTCTACGAGCAGTACTTC
d_call: TRBD2; clone_size: .; j_call: TRBJ2-7; v_call: TRBV28; cdr3_aa: CASSLAGKGYKDEQYF; cdr3_nt: TGTGCCAGCAGCCTAGCGGGGAAGGGTTACAAGGACGAGCAGTACTTC
d_call: TRBD2; clone_size: .; j_call: TRBJ2-3; v_call: TRBV18; cdr3_aa: CASSPPGLAGFKDTQYF; cdr3_nt: TGTGCCAGCTCACCACCGGGACTAGCGGGTTTTAAAGATACGCAGTATTTT
d_call: TRBD2; clone_size: .; j_call: TRBJ2-2; v_call: TRBV11-2; cdr3_aa: CASSLWGLAGGPGELFF; cdr3_nt: TGTGCCAGCAGCTTATGGGGACTAGCGGGAGGGCCCGGGGAGCTGTTTTTT
d_call: TRBD2; clone_size: once; j_call: TRBJ2-5; v_call: TRBV7-8; cdr3_aa: CASSLTSGGEPQETQYF; cdr3_nt: TGTGCCAGCAGCCTCACTAGCGGGGGCGAGCCGCAAGAGACCCAGTACTTC
d_call: TRBD1; clone_size: once; j_call: TRBJ1-6; v_call: TRBV18; cdr3_aa: CASSPLGQGMYSPLHF; cdr3_nt: TGTGCCAGCTCACCTTTGGGACAGGGAATGTATTCACCCCTCCACTTT
d_call: .; clone_size: .; j_call: TRBJ1-6; v_call: TRBV9; cdr3_aa: CASSVGTGTLGYSPLHF; cdr3_nt: TGTGCCAGCAGCGTAGGGACGGGAACTTTAGGGTATTCACCCCTCCACTTT
d_call: TRBD1; clone_size: .; j_call: TRBJ1-1; v_call: TRBV28; cdr3_aa: CASSPYRGPEAFF; cdr3_nt: TGTGCCAGCAGTCCCTACAGGGGACCTGAAGCTTTCTTT
d_call: .; clone_size: once; j_call: TRBJ2-5; v_call: TRBV19; cdr3_aa: CASSIGRQGGGQETQYF; cdr3_nt: TGTGCCAGTAGTATAGGGCGCCAGGGCGGCGGCCAAGAGACCCAGTACTTC
d_call: .; clone_size: .; j_call: TRBJ2-2; v_call: TRBV7-8; cdr3_aa: CASSPTTSNTGELFF; cdr3_nt: TGTGCCAGCAGCCCAACGACAAGTAACACCGGGGAGCTGTTTTTT
d_call: .; clone_size: .; j_call: TRBJ2-7; v_call: TRBV4-1; cdr3_aa: CASSSAGGHSYEQYF; cdr3_nt: TGCGCCAGCAGTTCCGCTGGCGGCCATTCCTACGAGCAGTACTTC
d_call: .; clone_size: .; j_call: TRBJ1-2; v_call: TRBV6-5; cdr3_aa: CASRSGGGAHYGYTF; cdr3_nt: TGTGCCAGCAGGAGCGGGGGTGGGGCCCACTATGGCTACACCTTC
d_call: TRBD2; clone_size: .; j_call: TRBJ2-1; v_call: TRBV9; cdr3_aa: CASSFIAGAENEQFF; cdr3_nt: TGTGCCAGCAGTTTTATAGCGGGAGCGGAGAATGAGCAGTTCTTC
d_call: TRBD1; clone_size: .; j_call: TRBJ2-1; v_call: TRBV6-5; cdr3_aa: CASSYRAGGWDEQFF; cdr3_nt: TGTGCCAGCAGTTACAGAGCAGGGGGCTGGGATGAGCAGTTCTTC
d_call: .; clone_size: .; j_call: TRBJ2-1; v_call: TRBV29-1; cdr3_aa: CSGGSGNEQFF; cdr3_nt: TGCAGCGGGGGGAGCGGCAATGAGCAGTTCTTC
d_call: TRBD1; clone_size: .; j_call: TRBJ1-5; v_call: TRBV2; cdr3_aa: CASSDDQGGVGQPQHF; cdr3_nt: TGTGCCAGCAGTGACGATCAGGGGGGCGTGGGTCAGCCCCAGCATTTT
d_call: TRBD1; clone_size: .; j_call: TRBJ1-5; v_call: TRBV7-9; cdr3_aa: CASSQGTVGLRNQPQHF; cdr3_nt: TGTGCCAGCAGCCAGGGGACAGTTGGGCTGAGAAATCAGCCCCAGCATTTT
d_call: TRBD1; clone_size: .; j_call: TRBJ1-5; v_call: TRBV30; cdr3_aa: CAWSSLTGTQPQHF; cdr3_nt: TGTGCCTGGAGTTCTCTGACAGGGACTCAGCCCCAGCATTTT
d_call: TRBD1; clone_size: .; j_call: TRBJ2-3; v_call: TRBV5-1; cdr3_aa: CASSRGTGGDFGDTQYF; cdr3_nt: TGCGCCAGCAGCAGGGGGACAGGGGGCGATTTTGGAGATACGCAGTATTTT
d_call: .; clone_size: .; j_call: TRBJ1-3; v_call: TRBV11-3; cdr3_aa: CASSLVGFGGNTIYF; cdr3_nt: TGTGCCAGCAGCTTAGTCGGGTTTGGTGGAAACACCATATATTTT
d_call: .; clone_size: .; j_call: TRBJ1-6; v_call: TRBV30; cdr3_aa: CAWSVGVSPLHF; cdr3_nt: TGTGCCTGGTCAGTAGGGGTTTCACCCCTCCACTTT
d_call: .; clone_size: .; j_call: TRBJ1-1; v_call: TRBV19; cdr3_aa: CASNEPRDGQTEAFF; cdr3_nt: TGTGCCAGCAACGAGCCGCGGGACGGACAAACTGAAGCTTTCTTT
d_call: TRBD1; clone_size: .; j_call: TRBJ1-5; v_call: TRBV6-5; cdr3_aa: CASRRQGRQPQHF; cdr3_nt: TGTGCCAGCAGACGACAGGGCAGACAGCCCCAGCATTTT
d_call: TRBD2; clone_size: .; j_call: TRBJ2-1; v_call: TRBV5-6; cdr3_aa: CASSLTSGLYNEQFF; cdr3_nt: TGTGCCAGCAGCCTGACTAGCGGGCTATACAATGAGCAGTTCTTC
d_call: TRBD2; clone_size: .; j_call: TRBJ2-1; v_call: TRBV4-2; cdr3_aa: CASSQDQRPGGYNEQFF; cdr3_nt: TGTGCCAGCAGCCAAGATCAAAGACCGGGGGGATACAATGAGCAGTTCTTC
d_call: .; clone_size: .; j_call: TRBJ1-4; v_call: TRBV2; cdr3_aa: CASSADTSNEKLFF; cdr3_nt: TGTGCCAGCAGCGCGGACACCTCTAATGAAAAACTGTTTTTT
d_call: TRBD2; clone_size: .; j_call: TRBJ2-2; v_call: TRBV27; cdr3_aa: CAIKSGGGTGELFF; cdr3_nt: TGTGCCATTAAGAGCGGGGGGGGCACCGGGGAGCTGTTTTTT
d_call: TRBD2; clone_size: once; j_call: TRBJ2-7; v_call: TRBV19; cdr3_aa: CASSIAGGSSYEQYF; cdr3_nt: TGTGCCAGTAGTATAGCGGGGGGAAGCTCCTACGAGCAGTACTTC
d_call: TRBD1; clone_size: .; j_call: TRBJ1-5; v_call: TRBV5-1; cdr3_aa: CASSPGQLNQPQHF; cdr3_nt: TGCGCCAGCAGCCCGGGACAGCTGAATCAGCCCCAGCATTTT
d_call: .; clone_size: .; j_call: TRBJ1-2; v_call: TRBV5-1; cdr3_aa: CASSLDEGAYGYTF; cdr3_nt: TGCGCCAGCAGCTTGGACGAGGGCGCCTATGGCTACACCTTC
d_call: TRBD1; clone_size: .; j_call: TRBJ1-1; v_call: TRBV3-1/TRBV3-2; cdr3_aa: CASSPVTGGNTEAFF; cdr3_nt: TGTGCCAGCAGCCCCGTGACAGGGGGAAACACTGAAGCTTTCTTT
d_call: TRBD1; clone_size: once; j_call: TRBJ2-7; v_call: TRBV9; cdr3_aa: CASSVGTGNFYEQYF; cdr3_nt: TGTGCCAGCAGCGTAGGGACAGGGAACTTCTACGAGCAGTACTTC
d_call: .; clone_size: .; j_call: TRBJ1-6; v_call: TRBV4-1; cdr3_aa: CASSQGVLRGSPLHF; cdr3_nt: TGCGCCAGCAGCCAAGGGGTACTGAGGGGGTCACCCCTCCACTTT
d_call: TRBD1; clone_size: .; j_call: TRBJ1-2; v_call: TRBV5-1; cdr3_aa: CASSTGVGYGYTF; cdr3_nt: TGCGCCAGCAGCACAGGGGTAGGGTATGGCTACACCTTC
d_call: .; clone_size: once; j_call: TRBJ2-7; v_call: TRBV5-1; cdr3_aa: CASSSQGGSYEQYF; cdr3_nt: TGCGCCAGCAGCTCCCAAGGGGGATCCTACGAGCAGTACTTC
d_call: .; clone_size: .; j_call: TRBJ1-4; v_call: TRBV9; cdr3_aa: CASSTSGKLFF; cdr3_nt: TGTGCCAGCAGCACCTCCGGAAAACTGTTTTTT
d_call: .; clone_size: once; j_call: TRBJ1-3; v_call: TRBV7-9; cdr3_aa: CASSPPERWGNTIYF; cdr3_nt: TGTGCCAGCAGCCCGCCTGAGAGGTGGGGAAACACCATATATTTT
d_call: .; clone_size: .; j_call: TRBJ1-2; v_call: TRBV7-3; cdr3_aa: CASSLGTENYGYTF; cdr3_nt: TGTGCCAGCAGCTTAGGTACAGAAAACTATGGCTACACCTTC
d_call: .; clone_size: .; j_call: TRBJ2-7; v_call: TRBV28; cdr3_aa: CASSRKTRPSYEQYF; cdr3_nt: TGTGCCAGCAGTCGGAAAACTAGGCCGTCCTACGAGCAGTACTTC
d_call: .; clone_size: .; j_call: TRBJ1-6; v_call: TRBV4-2; cdr3_aa: CASSQIAQESPPLHF; cdr3_nt: TGTGCCAGCAGCCAAATTGCACAGGAGAGTCCACCCCTCCACTTT
d_call: TRBD1; clone_size: .; j_call: TRBJ1-5; v_call: TRBV18; cdr3_aa: CASSADRGSNQPQHF; cdr3_nt: TGTGCCAGCTCGGCCGACAGGGGGAGCAATCAGCCCCAGCATTTT
d_call: .; clone_size: .; j_call: TRBJ1-1; v_call: TRBV11-3; cdr3_aa: CASSLDWGTEAFF; cdr3_nt: TGTGCCAGCAGCTTGGACTGGGGCACTGAAGCTTTCTTT
d_call: .; clone_size: .; j_call: TRBJ2-1; v_call: TRBV6-5; cdr3_aa: CASSFGGTLKGEQFF; cdr3_nt: TGTGCCAGCAGTTTCGGCGGGACCCTTAAGGGGGAGCAGTTCTTC
d_call: TRBD1; clone_size: once; j_call: TRBJ1-2; v_call: TRBV4-1; cdr3_aa: CASSQEVAGQGGIGYTF; cdr3_nt: TGCGCCAGCAGCCAAGAGGTTGCAGGGCAGGGGGGTATCGGCTACACCTTC
d_call: .; clone_size: .; j_call: TRBJ1-3; v_call: TRBV13; cdr3_aa: CASSQGLGNTIYF; cdr3_nt: TGTGCCAGCAGCCAGGGGCTTGGAAACACCATATATTTT
d_call: TRBD2; clone_size: .; j_call: TRBJ2-3; v_call: TRBV7-3; cdr3_aa: CASSQGLAGGTDTQYF; cdr3_nt: TGTGCCAGCAGCCAGGGACTAGCGGGGGGGACAGATACGCAGTATTTT
d_call: .; clone_size: once; j_call: TRBJ1-3; v_call: TRBV5-1; cdr3_aa: CASSPTLSGGNTIYF; cdr3_nt: TGCGCCAGCAGCCCAACACTTTCCGGGGGAAACACCATATATTTT
d_call: .; clone_size: .; j_call: TRBJ1-6; v_call: TRBV15; cdr3_aa: CATSRDPAGVSPLHF; cdr3_nt: TGTGCCACCAGCAGAGACCCTGCAGGGGTGTCACCCCTCCACTTT
d_call: .; clone_size: .; j_call: TRBJ2-7; v_call: TRBV6-5; cdr3_aa: CASRLGPYEQYF; cdr3_nt: TGTGCCAGCAGACTGGGGCCCTACGAGCAGTACTTC
d_call: TRBD1; clone_size: .; j_call: TRBJ1-1; v_call: TRBV2; cdr3_aa: CASSDRGQGGVAFF; cdr3_nt: TGTGCCAGTTCTGACAGGGGGCAGGGGGGCGTAGCTTTCTTT